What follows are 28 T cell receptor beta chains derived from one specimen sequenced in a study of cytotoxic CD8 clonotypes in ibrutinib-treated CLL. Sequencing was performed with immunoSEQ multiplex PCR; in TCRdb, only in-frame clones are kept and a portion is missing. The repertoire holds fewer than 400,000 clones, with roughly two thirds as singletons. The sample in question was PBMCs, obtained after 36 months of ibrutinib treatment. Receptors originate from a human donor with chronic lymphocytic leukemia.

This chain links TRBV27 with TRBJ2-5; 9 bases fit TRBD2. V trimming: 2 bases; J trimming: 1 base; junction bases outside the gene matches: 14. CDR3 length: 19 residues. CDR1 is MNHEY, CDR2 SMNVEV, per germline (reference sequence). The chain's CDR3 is CASSLRGLAQTSIQETQYF. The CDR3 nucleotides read TGTGCCAGCAGTTTACGGGGACTAGCCCAAACGTCCATCCAAGAGACCCAGTACTTC.

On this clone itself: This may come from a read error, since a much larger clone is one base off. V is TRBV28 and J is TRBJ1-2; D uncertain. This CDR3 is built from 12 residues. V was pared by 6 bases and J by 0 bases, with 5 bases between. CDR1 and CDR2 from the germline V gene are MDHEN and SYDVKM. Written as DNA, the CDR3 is TGTGCCAGCAGCATAACTAACTATGGCTACACCTTC. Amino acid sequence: CASSITNYGYTF.

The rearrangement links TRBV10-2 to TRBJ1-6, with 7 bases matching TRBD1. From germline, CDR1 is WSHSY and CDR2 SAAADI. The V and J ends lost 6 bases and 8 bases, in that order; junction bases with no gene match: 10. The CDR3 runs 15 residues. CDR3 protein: CASSATGRRDSPLHF. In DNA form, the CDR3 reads TGCGCCAGCAGCGCGACAGGGAGGAGAGATTCACCCCTCCACTTT.

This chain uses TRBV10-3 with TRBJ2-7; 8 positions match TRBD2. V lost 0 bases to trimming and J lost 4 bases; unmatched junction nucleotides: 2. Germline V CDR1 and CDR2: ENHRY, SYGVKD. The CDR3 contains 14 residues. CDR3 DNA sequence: TGTGCCATCAGTGAGTCCAGCGGGGGTTACGAGCAGTACTTC. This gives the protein CAISESSGGYEQYF.

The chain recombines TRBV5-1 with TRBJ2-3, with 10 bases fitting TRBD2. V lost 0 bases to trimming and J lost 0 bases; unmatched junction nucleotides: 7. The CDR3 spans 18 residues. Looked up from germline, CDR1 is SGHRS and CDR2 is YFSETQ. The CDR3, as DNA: TGCGCCAGCAGCTTGGGGACTAGCGGAACCACTAGCACAGATACGCAGTATTTT. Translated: CASSLGTSGTTSTDTQYF.

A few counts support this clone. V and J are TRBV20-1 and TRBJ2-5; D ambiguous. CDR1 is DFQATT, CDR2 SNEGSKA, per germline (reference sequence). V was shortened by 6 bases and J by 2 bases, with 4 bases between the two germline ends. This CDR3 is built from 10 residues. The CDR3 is CSAGQETQYF. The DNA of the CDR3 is TGCAGTGCGGGACAAGAGACCCAGTACTTC.

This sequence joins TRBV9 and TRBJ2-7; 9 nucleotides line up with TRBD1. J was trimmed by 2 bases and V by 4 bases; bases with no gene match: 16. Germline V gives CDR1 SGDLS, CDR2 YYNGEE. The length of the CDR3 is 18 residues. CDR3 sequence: CASSPMEGGDREPYEQYF. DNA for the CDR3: TGTGCCAGCAGCCCCATGGAGGGGGGGGACAGGGAACCCTACGAGCAGTACTTC.

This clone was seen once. The CDR3 bases are TGTGCCAGCAGCCCCCGCACCGGGACAGGGAACGAGCAGTACTTC. Translated, it gives CASSPRTGTGNEQYF. The V gene is TRBV4-2, the J gene TRBJ2-7, with TRBD1 matching 9 bases. CDR3 length: 15 amino acids. CDR1 LGHNA and CDR2 YNFKEQ come from the germline V gene. The trim removed 4 bases at V and 5 bases at J, leaving 9 bases unmatched.

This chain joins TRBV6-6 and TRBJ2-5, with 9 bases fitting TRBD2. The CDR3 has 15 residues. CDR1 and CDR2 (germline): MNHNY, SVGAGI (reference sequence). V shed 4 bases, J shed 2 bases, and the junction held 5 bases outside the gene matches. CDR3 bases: TGTGCCAGCAGTTCCGGGCGGGGGGGGCAAGAGACCCAGTACTTC. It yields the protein CASSSGRGGQETQYF.

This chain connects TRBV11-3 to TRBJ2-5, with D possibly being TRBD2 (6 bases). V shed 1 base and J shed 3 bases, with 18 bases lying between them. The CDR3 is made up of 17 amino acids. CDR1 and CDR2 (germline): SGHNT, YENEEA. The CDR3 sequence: CASSLGRGGDVEETQYF. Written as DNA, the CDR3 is TGTGCCAGCAGCTTAGGTCGGGGAGGCGATGTCGAAGAGACCCAGTACTTC.

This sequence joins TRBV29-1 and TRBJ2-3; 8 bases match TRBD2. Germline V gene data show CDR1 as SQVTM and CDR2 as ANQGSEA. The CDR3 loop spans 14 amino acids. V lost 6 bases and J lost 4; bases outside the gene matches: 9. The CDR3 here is CSVSTGTSADTQYF. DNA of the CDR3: TGCAGCGTATCTACCGGGACTAGTGCAGATACGCAGTATTTT.

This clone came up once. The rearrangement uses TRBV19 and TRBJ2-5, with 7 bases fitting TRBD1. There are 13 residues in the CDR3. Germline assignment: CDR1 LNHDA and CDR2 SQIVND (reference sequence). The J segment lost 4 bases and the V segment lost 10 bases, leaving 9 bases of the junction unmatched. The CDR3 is CATLGRGRETQYF. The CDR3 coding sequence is TGTGCCACCCTGGGTAGGGGGCGAGAGACCCAGTACTTC.

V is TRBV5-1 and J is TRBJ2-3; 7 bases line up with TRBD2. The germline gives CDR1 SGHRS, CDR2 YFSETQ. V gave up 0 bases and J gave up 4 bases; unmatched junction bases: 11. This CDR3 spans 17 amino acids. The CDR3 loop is CASSLAGAGEGPDTQYF. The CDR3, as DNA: TGCGCCAGCAGCTTGGCCGGTGCGGGAGAGGGGCCAGATACGCAGTATTTT. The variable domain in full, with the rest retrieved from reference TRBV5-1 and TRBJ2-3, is KAGVTQTPRYLIKTRGQQVTLSCSPISGHRSVSWYQQTPGQGLQFLFEYFSETQRNKGNFPGRFSGRQFSNSRSEMNVSTLELGDSALYLCASSLAGAGEGPDTQYFGPGTRLTVL.

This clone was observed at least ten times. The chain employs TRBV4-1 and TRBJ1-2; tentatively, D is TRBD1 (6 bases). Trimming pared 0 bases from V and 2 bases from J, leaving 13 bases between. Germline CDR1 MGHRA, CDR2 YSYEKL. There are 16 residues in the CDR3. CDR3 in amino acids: CASSQDSHRVNYGYTF. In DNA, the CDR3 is TGCGCCAGCAGCCAAGATTCCCACAGGGTAAACTATGGCTACACCTTC.

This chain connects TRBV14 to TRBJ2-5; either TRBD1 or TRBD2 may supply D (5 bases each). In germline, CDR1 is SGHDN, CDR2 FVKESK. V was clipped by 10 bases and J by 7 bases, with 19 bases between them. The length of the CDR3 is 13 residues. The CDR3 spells CATAGTGNWTQYF. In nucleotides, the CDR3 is TGTGCCACCGCAGGGACGGGAAATTGGACCCAGTACTTC. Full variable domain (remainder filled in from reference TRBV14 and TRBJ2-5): EAGVTQFPSHSVIEKGQTVTLRCDPISGHDNLYWYRRVMGKEIKFLLHFVKESKQDESGMPNNRFLAERTGGTYSTLKVQPAELEDSGVYFCATAGTGNWTQYFGPGTRLLVL.

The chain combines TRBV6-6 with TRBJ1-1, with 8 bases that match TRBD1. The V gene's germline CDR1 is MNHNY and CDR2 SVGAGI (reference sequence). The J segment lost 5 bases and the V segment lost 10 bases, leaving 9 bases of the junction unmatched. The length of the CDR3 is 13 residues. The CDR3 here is CATIMTGETEAFF. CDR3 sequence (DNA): TGTGCCACCATAATGACAGGGGAAACTGAAGCTTTCTTT.

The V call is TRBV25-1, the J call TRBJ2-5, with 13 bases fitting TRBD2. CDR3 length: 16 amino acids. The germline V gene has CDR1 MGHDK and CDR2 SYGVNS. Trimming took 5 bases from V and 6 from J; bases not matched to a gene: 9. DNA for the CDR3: TGTGCCAGCAGTAAACTAGCGGGGGGGCCTGGGCAGACCCAGTACTTC. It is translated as CASSKLAGGPGQTQYF.

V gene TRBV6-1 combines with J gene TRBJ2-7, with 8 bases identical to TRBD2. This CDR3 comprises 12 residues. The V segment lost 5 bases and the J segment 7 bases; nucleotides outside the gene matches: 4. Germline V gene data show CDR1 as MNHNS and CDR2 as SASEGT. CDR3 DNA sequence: TGTGCCAGCAGTAGGACTAGCTGGGAGCAGTACTTC. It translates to CASSRTSWEQYF.

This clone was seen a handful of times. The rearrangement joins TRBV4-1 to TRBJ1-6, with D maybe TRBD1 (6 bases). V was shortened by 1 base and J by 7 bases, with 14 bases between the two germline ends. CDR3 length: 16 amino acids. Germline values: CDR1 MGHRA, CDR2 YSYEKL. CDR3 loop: CASSQGHTGTNSPLHF. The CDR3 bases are TGCGCCAGCAGCCAAGGCCATACAGGGACCAATTCACCCCTCCACTTT.

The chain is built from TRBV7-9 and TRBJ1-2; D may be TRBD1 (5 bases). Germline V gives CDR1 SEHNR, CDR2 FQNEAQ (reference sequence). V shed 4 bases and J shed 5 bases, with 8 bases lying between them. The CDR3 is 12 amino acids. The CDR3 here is CASSWGVYGYTF. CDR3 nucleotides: TGTGCCAGCAGCTGGGGGGTGTATGGCTACACCTTC.

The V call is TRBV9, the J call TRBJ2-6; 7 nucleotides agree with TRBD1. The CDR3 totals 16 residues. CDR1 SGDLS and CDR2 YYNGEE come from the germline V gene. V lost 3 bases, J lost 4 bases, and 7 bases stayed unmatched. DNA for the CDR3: TGTGCCAGCAGCGCCTACAGGGGAACCGGGGCCAACGTCCTGACTTTC. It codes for CASSAYRGTGANVLTF.

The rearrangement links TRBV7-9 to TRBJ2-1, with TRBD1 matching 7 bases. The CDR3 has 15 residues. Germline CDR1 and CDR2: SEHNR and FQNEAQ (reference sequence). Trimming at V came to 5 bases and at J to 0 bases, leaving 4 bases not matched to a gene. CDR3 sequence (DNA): TGTGCCAGCAGCCACAGGGGAAGCTCCTACAATGAGCAGTTCTTC. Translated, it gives CASSHRGSSYNEQFF.

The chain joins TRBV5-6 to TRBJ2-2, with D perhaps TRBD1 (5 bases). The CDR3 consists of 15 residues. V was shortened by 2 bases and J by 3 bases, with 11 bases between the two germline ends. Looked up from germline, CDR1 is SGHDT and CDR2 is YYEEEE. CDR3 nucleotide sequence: TGTGCCAGCAGCTTCCGTGACAGCTACACCGGGGAGCTGTTTTTT. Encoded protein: CASSFRDSYTGELFF.

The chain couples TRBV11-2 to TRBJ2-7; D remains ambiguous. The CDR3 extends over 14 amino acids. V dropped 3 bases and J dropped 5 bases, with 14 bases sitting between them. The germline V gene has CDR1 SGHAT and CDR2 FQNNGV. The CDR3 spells CASSFNVGVDEQYF. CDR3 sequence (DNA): TGTGCCAGCAGCTTTAATGTTGGGGTGGACGAGCAGTACTTC.

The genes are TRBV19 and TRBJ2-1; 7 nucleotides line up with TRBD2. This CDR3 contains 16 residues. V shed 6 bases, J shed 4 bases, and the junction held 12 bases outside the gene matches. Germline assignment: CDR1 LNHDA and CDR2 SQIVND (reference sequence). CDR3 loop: CASSIVLSGAYNEQFF. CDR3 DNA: TGTGCCAGTAGCATCGTCTTGAGCGGGGCTTACAATGAGCAGTTCTTC.

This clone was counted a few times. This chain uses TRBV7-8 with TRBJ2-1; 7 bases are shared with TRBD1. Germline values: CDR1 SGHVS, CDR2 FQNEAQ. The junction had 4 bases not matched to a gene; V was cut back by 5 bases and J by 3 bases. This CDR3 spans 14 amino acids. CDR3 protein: CASSRQGVYNEQFF. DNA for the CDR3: TGTGCCAGCAGCAGACAGGGAGTCTACAATGAGCAGTTCTTC.

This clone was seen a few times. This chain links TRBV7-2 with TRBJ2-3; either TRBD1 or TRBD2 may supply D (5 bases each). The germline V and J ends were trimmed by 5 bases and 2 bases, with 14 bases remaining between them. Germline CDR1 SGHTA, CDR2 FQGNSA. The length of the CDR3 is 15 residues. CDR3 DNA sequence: TGTGCCAGCAGCCGGGGTGGGGGTTCCACAGATACGCAGTATTTT. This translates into CASSRGGGSTDTQYF.

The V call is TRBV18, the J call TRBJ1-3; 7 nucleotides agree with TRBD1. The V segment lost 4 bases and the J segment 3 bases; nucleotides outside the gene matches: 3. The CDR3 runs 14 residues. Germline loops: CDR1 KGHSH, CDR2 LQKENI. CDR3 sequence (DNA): TGTGCCAGCTCACGAGGGGGCAATGGAAACACCATATATTTT. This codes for CASSRGGNGNTIYF.